This TCR beta chain was profiled in a study of blood T cell repertoires in COVID-19. Study-level background: The samples span acute and convalescent COVID-19 from the United States, Italy and Spain. The cDNA or gDNA used as material had been derived from T cells, B-cell-depleted T cells, or PBMCs.

Authors' analysis steps: The assay estimated nucleated cells by amplifying reference gene primers. Clones were sequenced by immunoSEQ multiplex PCR, and TCRdb holds only the in-frame ones, with some missing. Clone size and the V and J calls come from that table; the DNA yielded D and trimming. The profile shows some 120,000 clones, just under 85% of them singletons. This CDR3 is built from 14 residues. V was trimmed by 4 bases and J by 3 bases, leaving 13 bases between them. Per germline, CDR1 LNHDA and CDR2 SQIVND (reference sequence). This clone came up a few times. The rearrangement uses TRBV19 and TRBJ2-7; D possibly corresponds to TRBD1 (5 bases). The receptor's source is a woman in her forties or fifties with acute or convalescent COVID-19. Specimen: peripheral blood. CDR3: CASSKGMSGYEQYF. The DNA for the CDR3 is TGTGCCAGTAGTAAGGGGATGAGTGGCTACGAGCAGTACTTC.